This TCR beta chain was captured by sequencing in a study of blood T cell repertoires in COVID-19. Whole-study context: Researchers got acute and convalescent COVID-19 samples from the United States, Italy and Spain. PBMCs, B-cell-depleted T cells, or T cells were the source of the cDNA or gDNA that made up the material.

Under the authors' procedure: Estimated nucleated cell counts came from reference gene primer amplification. Sequenced by immunoSEQ multiplex PCR; TCRdb stores in-frame clones only, minus some. V and J calls and clone size follow that table, whereas D and trimming were derived from the DNA. The sample has fewer than 120,000 clones; nearly 90% are singletons. CDR1 SGHNT and CDR2 YYREEE come from the germline V gene (reference sequence). The CDR3 extends over 16 amino acids. V was clipped by 0 bases and J by 6 bases; unmatched bases: 5. The sequencing input was peripheral blood. The receptor's source is a human donor in a cohort sampled during active COVID-19. This rearrangement joins TRBV5-4 to TRBJ2-1, with 11 bases that match TRBD2. The CDR3 bases are TGTGCCAGCAGCTTGGCTAGCGGGGGGACAGGCAATGAGCAGTTCTTC. Translating it yields CASSLASGGTGNEQFF.